This TCR beta chain stems from a study of blood T cell repertoires in COVID-19. Study details: There were acute and convalescent COVID-19 samples, and they came from the United States, Italy and Spain.

Donors were grouped by their self-reported clinical history. A COVID-19 case had been met by exposed participants during the 2 weeks before study entry. The CDR3 spans 12 residues. Trimming took off 5 bases at V and 6 bases at J, with 10 bases between the two ends. Germline CDR1 and CDR2: ENHRY and SYGVKD. Repertoires were generated with immunoSEQ multiplex PCR, while TCRdb's copy carries only in-frame clones and drops some. The data contain some 320,000 clones, 85% of them singletons. The material sequenced was PBMCs or T cells enriched from blood (not recorded which). V usage is TRBV10-3 and J usage is TRBJ1-2; D not certain. The sequence came from a woman aged 25 to 39 who had been exposed to COVID-19. CDR3 DNA sequence: TGTGCCATCAGTCCCGAGAGGGATGGCTACACCTTC. It yields the protein CAISPERDGYTF.